This TCR beta chain is drawn from a study of T-cell memory formation after mild COVID-19. Study-level background: Largely donor-specific TCR clusters were found.

TCRdb reprocessed the 5' RACE reads with MiXCR, giving one entry per CDR3 protein. In the table there are a few hundred thousand distinct CDR3 sequences, 20% to 25% of which are singletons. Regarding the study as a whole: Clones from the second wave (peaking day 37) had unconfirmed SARS-CoV-2 specificity. There were some responding clones in pre-infection memory, which suggested that cross-reactive memory had joined. The study found contracting CD4+ clones mainly in CM and EM and contracting CD8+ clones in EMRA.

Notes on this clonotype: Its antigen is as yet unknown.

The CDR3 is made up of 15 amino acids. CDR1 is SGHDT and CDR2 is YYEEEE in the germline V gene. V trimming: 4 bases; J trimming: 1 base; junction bases outside the gene matches: 6. Sequencing was done on a sample of PBMCs or a T cell subset sorted from them (not recorded which). The receptor was isolated from a man younger than 35 who had mild COVID-19 (a few samples of this study predate the infection). Cell type and time point are not known. V is TRBV5-6 and J is TRBJ2-3; 7 bases match TRBD1. The CDR3 reads CASSPRGRRTDTQYF. The CDR3 DNA reads TGTGCCAGCAGCCCAAGGGGGCGTCGCACAGATACGCAGTATTTT.